The 29 T cell receptor beta chains presented below share a single source sample, sequenced in a study of spatial heterogeneity in lung cancer. Time point here: blood at routine non-recurrence follow-up after resection. Sequencing was performed on whole RNA extracted from tumor and nontumor lung tissue, or from frozen PBMC, and the material was left unsorted. Using its own MiXCR run on the 5' RACE reads, TCRdb lists one record per CDR3 protein. This sample has around 110,000 distinct CDR3 sequences, with over 9% found just once. This material consisted of PBMCs, taken at follow-up. These receptors all stem from a male donor with early-stage non-small cell lung cancer.

The rearrangement links TRBV2 to TRBJ1-4; 8 bases map to TRBD1. The CDR3 sequence is 13 residues long. CDR1 is SNHLY, CDR2 FYNNEI, per germline. After removal of 8 bases from V and 7 bases from J, the junction contained 6 bases not matched to a gene. CDR3 bases: TGTGCCAGCGGGGGACAGGTTGGTGAAAAACTGTTTTTT. Amino acids: CASGGQVGEKLFF.

This clonotype was seen repeatedly, ten times or more. This chain links TRBV7-6 with TRBJ1-2, with a weak D call TRBD1 (6 bases). Germline V gene data show CDR1 as SGHVS and CDR2 as FNYEAQ. CDR3 size: 12 residues. V lost 3 bases to trimming and J lost 8 bases, with 10 bases between them. CDR3 sequence: CASSFSGEGYTF. The CDR3 coding sequence is TGTGCCAGCAGCTTCTCAGGGGAAGGCTACACCTTC.

V gene TRBV29-1 combines with J gene TRBJ2-7; 9 positions match TRBD1. The CDR3 runs to 13 residues. CDR1 is SQVTM, CDR2 ANQGSEA, per germline. Trimming took 6 bases from V and 2 from J; bases not matched to a gene: 5. The CDR3 nucleotides read TGCAGCGTACAGGGGGCATTTCCCTACGAGCAGTACTTC. Translated: CSVQGAFPYEQYF.

The table lists this clonotype with many counts. The gene calls are TRBV29-1 and TRBJ1-1; D remains unclear. The CDR3 contains 14 residues. Germline V gene sequence: CDR1 SQVTM, CDR2 ANQGSEA. With 1 base removed from V and 1 base from J, the gap between germline ends came to 10 bases. DNA for the CDR3: TGCAGCGTTGAAGGACTGAATTCGAACACTGAAGCTTTCTTT. Its protein product is CSVEGLNSNTEAFF.

The rearrangement links TRBV20-1 to TRBJ2-7; D is ambiguous. The CDR3 extends over 12 amino acids. Germline lookup yields CDR1 DFQATT and CDR2 SNEGSKA (reference sequence). V was clipped by 2 bases and J by 3 bases, with 8 bases between them. DNA of the CDR3: TGCAGTGCTAGACCTGACAACTACGAGCAGTACTTC. Protein sequence: CSARPDNYEQYF.

Worth noting for this clonotype: With a much larger clone just one base away, this may be a read error. It is likely a read error, because the conserved phenylalanine at the end of the CDR3 is missing. The chain combines TRBV6-2 or TRBV6-3 with TRBJ2-7; the match to TRBD2 covers 10 bases. This CDR3 contains 15 residues. Germline values: CDR1 MNHEY, CDR2 SVGEGT. The trim removed 5 bases at V and 6 bases at J, leaving 10 bases unmatched. The CDR3 DNA reads as TGTGCCAGCAGTCGCTTCACTAGCGGGGAGGGCGAGCAGTACTTA. It specifies CASSRFTSGEGEQYL.

Ten or more counts support this clonotype. The chain recombines TRBV11-1 with TRBJ1-1; D may be TRBD1 (5 bases). Trimming took off 2 bases at V and 0 bases at J, with 13 bases between the two ends. CDR3 size: 16 residues. Per the germline V gene, CDR1 is SGHAT and CDR2 is FQDESV (reference sequence). CDR3 protein: CASSLTTGTMNTEAFF. CDR3 DNA: TGTGCCAGCAGCTTAACCACAGGTACCATGAACACTGAAGCTTTCTTT. Complete variable domain (other parts from reference TRBV11-1 and TRBJ1-1): EAEVAQSPRYKITEKSQAVAFWCDPISGHATLYWYRQILGQGPELLVQFQDESVVDDSQLPKDRFSAERLKGVDSTLKIQPAELGDSAMYLCASSLTTGTMNTEAFFGQGTRLTVV.

This clonotype occurred a few times. The genes are TRBV7-9 and TRBJ1-2; 7 positions match TRBD1. The CDR3 is 12 amino acids. Germline V lookup: CDR1 SEHNR, CDR2 FQNEAQ (reference sequence). Trimming at V came to 11 bases and at J to 5 bases, leaving 8 bases not matched to a gene. This chain's CDR3 is CAYRTGEYGYTF. DNA of the CDR3: TGTGCCTACCGGACAGGCGAATATGGCTACACCTTC.

This clonotype showed up just a few times. The chain joins TRBV4-3 to TRBJ2-3; the match to TRBD2 covers 8 bases. Germline CDR1 reads LGHNA; CDR2 reads YSLEER. V shed 2 bases, J shed 6 bases, and the junction held 4 bases outside the gene matches. This CDR3 comprises 14 residues. The DNA of the CDR3 is TGCGCCAGCAGCCAACCGGGGGGGTCCGATACGCAGTATTTT. This gives the protein CASSQPGGSDTQYF.

This clonotype has at least ten counts. The chain uses TRBV28 and TRBJ1-4, with D possibly being TRBD1 (6 bases). The CDR3 extends over 14 amino acids. Per the germline V gene, CDR1 is MDHEN and CDR2 is SYDVKM. V lost 6 bases, J lost 0 bases, and 8 bases lay in between. CDR3 amino acids: CASSGQPTNEKLFF. DNA of the CDR3: TGTGCCAGCAGCGGACAGCCAACTAATGAAAAACTGTTTTTT. Together with reference TRBV28 and TRBJ1-4, the CDR3 gives the full variable domain: DVKVTQSSRYLVKRTGEKVFLECVQDMDHENMFWYRQDPGLGLRLIYFSYDVKMKEKGDIPEGYSVSREKKERFSLILESASTNQTSMYLCASSGQPTNEKLFFGSGTQLSVL.

This clonotype turned up a few times. In nucleotides, the CDR3 is TGCGCCAGCAGCTCCGACAACGACTTTGGCTACACCTTC. It yields the protein CASSSDNDFGYTF. The V gene is TRBV5-1, the J gene TRBJ1-2; no clear D gene. Germline V gene lookup returns CDR1 SGHRS and CDR2 YFSETQ. The V end lost 3 bases, the J end lost 7 bases, and 13 bases lay between the germline ends. The CDR3 sequence is 13 residues long.

This clonotype was observed at least ten times. The genes are TRBV30 and TRBJ2-1; D unclear. The CDR3 extends over 14 amino acids. The V and J ends lost 1 base and 9 bases respectively, with 16 bases between them. In germline, CDR1 is GTSNPN, CDR2 SVGIG (reference sequence). CDR3 region: CAWSASRVGGEQFF. The CDR3 coding sequence is TGTGCCTGGAGTGCCTCCCGGGTGGGCGGTGAGCAGTTCTTC.

This clonotype is labeled medium-sized. This chain connects TRBV28 to TRBJ2-4, with D tentatively TRBD1 or TRBD2 (5 bases each). The CDR3 contains 15 residues. The germline CDR1 and CDR2 sequences are MDHEN and SYDVKM. V lost 3 bases and J 3 bases, leaving 12 bases between the germline ends. CDR3 nucleotides: TGTGCCAGCAGTTTCCTTCGGGACCGCAAAAACATTCAGTACTTC. Its translation: CASSFLRDRKNIQYF.

In the case of this clonotype: With a much larger clone just one base away, this may be a read error. The rearrangement uses TRBV10-3 and TRBJ2-1; possible D gene TRBD1, 6 bases. Germline CDR1 is ENHRY and CDR2 is SYGVKD. This CDR3 region has 12 residues. The CDR3 spells CVIRIQGSEQFF. CDR3 nucleotides: TGTGTCATCAGGATACAGGGCTCTGAGCAGTTCTTC.

This clonotype occurred a few times. The V and J genes are TRBV12-3 or TRBV12-4 and TRBJ1-5; D uncertain. The CDR3 length is 13 residues. V was trimmed by 3 bases and J by 7 bases, leaving 10 bases between them. The chain's CDR3 is CASSFAGNQPQHF. In DNA, the CDR3 is TGTGCCAGCAGTTTTGCGGGGAACCAGCCCCAGCATTTT.

The gene calls are TRBV28 and TRBJ2-2; no reliable D call. The CDR3 is 13 amino acids. Germline V gene data show CDR1 as MDHEN and CDR2 as SYDVKM. Trimming pared 6 bases from V and 7 bases from J, leaving 12 bases between. This CDR3 reads CASSSHMGGELFF. The CDR3 DNA follows: TGTGCCAGCAGCAGCCACATGGGCGGGGAGCTGTTTTTT.

This clonotype was detected many times. At one boundary the junction diverges from the germline segment, which might be a read error. This rearrangement joins TRBV20-1 to TRBJ1-2, with 9 positions matching TRBD1. The CDR3 runs 13 residues. Germline V gene data show CDR1 as DFQATT and CDR2 as SNEGSKA (reference sequence). CDR3 nucleotide sequence: TGCAGTGCTAGAGATTTACCGGGACAGGGTATTTTCTTC. Translated: CSARDLPGQGIFF.

This clonotype has just a few counts. This chain joins TRBV19 and TRBJ2-3, with TRBD1 matching 8 bases. J gave up 4 bases and V 6 bases, and 12 bases lay outside the gene matches. The CDR3 is 16 residues long. Germline V gene lookup returns CDR1 LNHDA and CDR2 SQIVND (reference sequence). The CDR3 sequence: CASRDRDRSWADTQYF. The CDR3 DNA reads TGTGCCAGTAGAGATCGGGACAGGTCTTGGGCAGATACGCAGTATTTT. Full variable domain (rest looked up from reference TRBV19 and TRBJ2-3): DGGITQSPKYLFRKEGQNVTLSCEQNLNHDAMYWYRQDPGQGLRLIYYSQIVNDFQKGDIAEGYSVSREKKESFPLTVTSAQKNPTAFYLCASRDRDRSWADTQYFGPGTRLTVL.

Ten or more counts support this clonotype. This chain joins TRBV12-3 or TRBV12-4 and TRBJ1-6; no firm D call. This CDR3 comprises 14 residues. V was shortened by 2 bases and J by 10 bases, with 12 bases between the two germline ends. The chain's CDR3 is CASSLRVFRSPLHF. In nucleotides, the CDR3 is TGTGCCAGCAGTTTAAGGGTATTCCGGTCACCCCTCCACTTT.

This clonotype was seen ten or more times. This chain uses TRBV20-1 with TRBJ2-3; 11 bases agree with TRBD1. The CDR3 runs 16 residues. Germline CDR1 is DFQATT and CDR2 is SNEGSKA (reference sequence). Trimming took 5 bases from V and 3 from J; bases not matched to a gene: 10. The CDR3 sequence: CSALGSGTGGTDTQYF. Written as DNA, the CDR3 is TGCAGTGCTCTCGGTTCGGGGACAGGGGGAACAGATACGCAGTATTTT.

This clonotype has more than one count but fewer than ten. The chain employs TRBV11-3 and TRBJ1-6; tentatively, D is TRBD1 (6 bases). Trimming removed 0 bases at V and 9 bases at J, with 12 bases between. This CDR3 contains 15 residues. The V gene's germline CDR1 is SGHNT and CDR2 YENEEA. CDR3 in DNA: TGTGCCAGCAGCTTAGATTCAGGGGTCGGTTCACCCCTCCACTTT. The encoded protein is CASSLDSGVGSPLHF.

The J gene is TRBJ2-6, the V gene TRBV15, with a weak D call TRBD1 (5 bases). CDR1 and CDR2 from the germline V gene are LNHNV and YYDKDF (reference sequence). This CDR3 is built from 16 residues. V was cut by 1 base and J by 0 bases, with 7 bases left in between. CDR3 residues: CATSRVRDSGANVLTF. The CDR3 bases are TGTGCCACCAGCAGAGTCAGGGACTCTGGGGCCAACGTCCTGACTTTC.

The V gene is TRBV5-1, the J gene TRBJ2-2, with a weak D call TRBD1 (6 bases). This CDR3 region has 16 residues. From germline, CDR1 is SGHRS and CDR2 YFSETQ. The V and J ends lost 4 bases and 0 bases respectively, with 13 bases between them. The CDR3 DNA reads TGCGCCAGCAGCGCCTCCGGGACACCGAACACCGGGGAGCTGTTTTTT. Its translation is CASSASGTPNTGELFF.

The gene calls are TRBV7-9 and TRBJ1-1; TRBD1 aligns across 7 bases. Germline V lookup: CDR1 SEHNR, CDR2 FQNEAQ (reference sequence). V shed 1 base, J shed 2 bases, and the junction held 4 bases outside the gene matches. The CDR3 has 15 amino acids. The CDR3: CASSLEGTVNTEAFF. In DNA form, the CDR3 reads TGTGCCAGCAGCTTAGAAGGGACAGTTAACACTGAAGCTTTCTTT.

This clonotype was picked up many times. This sequence joins TRBV15 and TRBJ2-1; D gene ambiguous. The V end lost 5 bases, the J end lost 8 bases, and 16 bases lay between the germline ends. Per the germline V gene, CDR1 is LNHNV and CDR2 is YYDKDF (reference sequence). The CDR3 is made up of 14 amino acids. In DNA form, the CDR3 reads TGTGCCACCAGCTCCCAAGGTGGGGTCTATGAGCAGTTCTTC. This codes for CATSSQGGVYEQFF.

The CDR3 spells CASLAGTGSYEQYF. DNA of the CDR3: TGTGCCAGCTTGGCCGGGACAGGCTCCTACGAGCAGTACTTC. The V gene is TRBV7-8, the J gene TRBJ2-7; TRBD1 aligns across 8 bases. The CDR3 totals 14 residues. Germline lookup yields CDR1 SGHVS and CDR2 FQNEAQ. V was clipped by 8 bases and J by 0 bases; unmatched bases: 6.

This clonotype has just a few counts. V usage is TRBV20-1 and J usage is TRBJ2-5; the D is unclear. Trimming shortened V by 7 bases and J by 1 base, and 13 bases separated the two germline ends. CDR3 length: 13 amino acids. Per the germline V gene, CDR1 is DFQATT and CDR2 is SNEGSKA (reference sequence). CDR3 nucleotides: TGCAGTGGAGTGTATGTTGGCCAAGAGACCCAGTACTTC. It encodes CSGVYVGQETQYF.

The chain combines TRBV18 with TRBJ2-5, with unresolved D. The germline CDR1 and CDR2 sequences are KGHSH and LQKENI. The V end was cut by 4 bases, the J end by 1 base, with 4 bases between. The CDR3 covers 12 residues. The CDR3 sequence is CASSRSQETQYF. CDR3 DNA: TGTGCCAGCTCACGTAGCCAAGAGACCCAGTACTTC.

There are a few counts of this clonotype. The V call is TRBV3-1, the J call TRBJ2-5; tentatively, D is TRBD1 (6 bases). The CDR3 has 14 residues. Trimming took off 1 base at V and 4 bases at J, with 10 bases between the two ends. In germline, CDR1 is LGHDT, CDR2 YNNKEL (reference sequence). CDR3 loop: CASSQGGPRETQYF. In DNA form, the CDR3 reads TGTGCCAGCAGCCAAGGGGGGCCGCGAGAGACCCAGTACTTC.